The 2 T cell receptor beta chains in this list originate from one sample, sequenced in a study of CD8 T cells in Susac syndrome. cDNA came from roughly 0.53 to 1 ug RNA primed by random hexamers. Using its own MiXCR run on the immunoSEQ multiplex PCR reads, TCRdb lists one record per CDR3 protein. The repertoire has under 250,000 distinct CDR3 sequences, approximately 94% of them found once; the top ten carry 0.15% to 0.2%. Sequenced input: CD4+ T cells from PBMCs. Receptor source: a human donor with Susac syndrome.

The chain is built from TRBV6-5 and TRBJ1-1, with D tentatively TRBD1 (5 bases). This CDR3 has 16 amino acids. The germline V and J ends were trimmed by 2 bases and 3 bases, with 16 bases remaining between them. The germline V gene has CDR1 MNHEY and CDR2 SVGAGI. CDR3 loop: CASSYGTGEYDTEAFF. The CDR3 region has the DNA TGTGCCAGCAGTTACGGGACGGGGGAGTATGACACTGAAGCTTTCTTT.

The chain couples TRBV28 to TRBJ2-4; 8 bases map to TRBD1. Germline lookup yields CDR1 MDHEN and CDR2 SYDVKM. After removal of 5 bases from V and 2 bases from J, the junction contained 8 bases not matched to a gene. The CDR3 runs 16 residues. The CDR3 spells CASSRTGLRTKNIQYF. The CDR3 DNA reads TGTGCCAGCAGTAGGACAGGGCTTCGAACCAAAAACATTCAGTACTTC.